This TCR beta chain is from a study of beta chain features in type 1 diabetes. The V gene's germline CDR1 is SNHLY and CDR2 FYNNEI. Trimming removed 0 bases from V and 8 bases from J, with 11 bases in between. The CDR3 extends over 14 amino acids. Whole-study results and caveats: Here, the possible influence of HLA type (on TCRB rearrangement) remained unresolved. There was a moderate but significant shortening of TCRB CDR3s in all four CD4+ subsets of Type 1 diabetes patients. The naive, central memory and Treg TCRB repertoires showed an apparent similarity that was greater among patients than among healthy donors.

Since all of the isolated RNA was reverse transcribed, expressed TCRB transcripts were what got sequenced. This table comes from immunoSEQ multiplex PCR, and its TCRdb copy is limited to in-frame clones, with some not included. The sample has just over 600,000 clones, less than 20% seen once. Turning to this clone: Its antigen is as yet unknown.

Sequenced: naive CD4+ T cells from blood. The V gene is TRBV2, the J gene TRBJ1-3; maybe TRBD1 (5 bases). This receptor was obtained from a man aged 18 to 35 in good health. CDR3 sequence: CASSEAWQGHTIYF. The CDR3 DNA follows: TGTGCCAGCAGTGAAGCCTGGCAGGGACACACCATATATTTT.